Each of the 29 T cell receptor beta chains below was sequenced from the same sample in a study of early T cells in non-severe SARS-CoV-2 infection. TCRdb re-analysed the 5' RACE reads in MiXCR, keeping a single row per CDR3 protein. This table holds about 64,000 distinct CDR3 sequences, about 11% found once. The material sequenced was whole blood, taken at baseline. All receptors come from an adult who was a healthcare worker with PCR-confirmed SARS-CoV-2 infection or an uninfected control (not recorded which).

The V gene is TRBV11-2, the J gene TRBJ2-2, with 8 bases lining up with TRBD1. The CDR3 is 15 residues long. V lost 1 base, J lost 3 bases, and 1 base stayed unmatched. The V gene's germline CDR1 is SGHAT and CDR2 FQNNGV. CDR3 residues: CASSLGTGYTGELFF. The DNA of the CDR3 is TGTGCCAGCAGCTTAGGGACAGGGTACACCGGGGAGCTGTTTTTT.

The chain is built from TRBV5-1 and TRBJ2-7; 8 nucleotides agree with TRBD1. Per germline, CDR1 SGHRS and CDR2 YFSETQ. The CDR3 has 16 residues. Trimming removed 0 bases from V and 0 bases from J; junction bases left unmatched: 5. The chain's CDR3 is CASSLESGTGSYEQYF. Here the CDR3 DNA reads TGCGCCAGCAGCTTGGAGTCCGGGACAGGCTCCTACGAGCAGTACTTC.

A few counts support this clonotype. The gene calls are TRBV6-2 or TRBV6-3 and TRBJ2-1; D assignment may be TRBD1 or TRBD2 (6 bases each). CDR1 is MNHEY, CDR2 SVGEGT, per germline. CDR3 length equals 14 residues. V was trimmed by 6 bases and J by 7 bases, leaving 16 bases between them. CDR3 protein: CASRVHRAGNEQFF. CDR3 nucleotides: TGTGCCAGCAGGGTTCACAGGGCGGGGAATGAGCAGTTCTTC.

This clonotype was detected a few times. The chain joins TRBV2 to TRBJ2-2, with a tentative D call TRBD1 (6 bases). V was clipped by 3 bases and J by 4 bases, with 9 bases between them. This CDR3 contains 14 residues. Germline lookup yields CDR1 SNHLY and CDR2 FYNNEI. CDR3 in amino acids: CASSDQGITGELFF. The CDR3 nucleotides read TGTGCCAGCAGTGATCAGGGGATCACCGGGGAGCTGTTTTTT. The full variable domain, with the rest looked up from reference TRBV2 and TRBJ2-2, is EPEVTQTPSHQVTQMGQEVILRCVPISNHLYFYWYRQILGQKVEFLVSFYNNEISEKSEIFDDQFSVERPDGSNFTLKIRSTKLEDSAMYFCASSDQGITGELFFGEGSRLTVL.

This sequence joins TRBV20-1 and TRBJ2-5; TRBD2 agrees at 8 bases. CDR1 is DFQATT, CDR2 SNEGSKA, per germline (reference sequence). The CDR3 sequence is 14 residues long. V gave up 6 bases and J gave up 4 bases; unmatched junction bases: 10. The CDR3 spells CSAAPGLVAETQYF. DNA for the CDR3: TGCAGTGCGGCACCGGGACTAGTTGCAGAGACCCAGTACTTC.

The genes are TRBV2 and TRBJ2-7; 8 bases fit TRBD1. Germline lookup yields CDR1 SNHLY and CDR2 FYNNEI. The length of the CDR3 is 14 residues. V trimming: 5 bases; J trimming: 4 bases; junction bases outside the gene matches: 7. CDR3 DNA: TGTGCCAGCAGTCGACAGGGGCCATTGTACGAGCAGTACTTC. Its protein is CASSRQGPLYEQYF.

This clonotype was detected a few times. The CDR3 DNA sequence: TGTGCCAGCAGTTTGGAAGGGGGAAGCTCCTACAATGAGCAGTTCTTC. Translating it yields CASSLEGGSSYNEQFF. The chain couples TRBV6-5 to TRBJ2-1, with TRBD1 as a possible D gene (6 bases). Trimming shortened V by 4 bases and J by 0 bases, and 13 bases separated the two germline ends. Germline CDR1 MNHEY, CDR2 SVGAGI. This CDR3 has 16 amino acids.

Only a few counts were recorded for this clonotype. V gene TRBV6-1 combines with J gene TRBJ2-7; the D gene is possibly TRBD1 (6 bases). Trimming shortened V by 3 bases and J by 12 bases, and 21 bases separated the two germline ends. The CDR3 is 14 amino acids. Germline assignment: CDR1 MNHNS and CDR2 SASEGT. CDR3 nucleotide sequence: TGTGCCAGCAGTGACTTGCCCGGACAGAGCAGACCGTACTTC. Protein product: CASSDLPGQSRPYF.

The J gene is TRBJ1-4, the V gene TRBV19; maybe TRBD1 (5 bases). This CDR3 has 14 residues. V was trimmed by 7 bases and J by 5 bases, leaving 14 bases between them. Germline CDR1 and CDR2: LNHDA and SQIVND (reference sequence). Written as DNA, the CDR3 is TGTGCCAGTATGGATCGGGACGGGAATGAAAAACTGTTTTTT. It translates to CASMDRDGNEKLFF. Combining the CDR3 with reference TRBV19 and TRBJ1-4 gives the whole variable domain DGGITQSPKYLFRKEGQNVTLSCEQNLNHDAMYWYRQDPGQGLRLIYYSQIVNDFQKGDIAEGYSVSREKKESFPLTVTSAQKNPTAFYLCASMDRDGNEKLFFGSGTQLSVL.

This clonotype was detected a few times. The gene calls are TRBV29-1 and TRBJ2-7; D is undetermined. There are 15 residues in the CDR3. V lost 5 bases and J 0 bases, leaving 17 bases between the germline ends. Germline V gene lookup returns CDR1 SQVTM and CDR2 ANQGSEA. In DNA form, the CDR3 reads TGCAGCGTTCGCCCGAGAGGTTCTTACTCCTACGAGCAGTACTTC. Translated, it gives CSVRPRGSYSYEQYF.

This clonotype has a handful of counts. The V and J genes are TRBV7-9 and TRBJ2-1, with D unresolved. V was trimmed by 8 bases and J by 9 bases, leaving 8 bases between them. CDR3 length: 10 residues. The germline gives CDR1 SEHNR, CDR2 FQNEAQ (reference sequence). CDR3 in DNA: TGTGCCAGCTCGCTCCGTGAGCAGTTCTTC. Encoded protein: CASSLREQFF.

This clonotype was seen only a few times. The chain is built from TRBV10-1 and TRBJ2-3; the match to TRBD2 covers 8 bases. The CDR3 loop spans 13 amino acids. The trim removed 7 bases at V and 2 bases at J, leaving 2 bases unmatched. Germline V gene data show CDR1 as WNHNN and CDR2 as SYGVQD (reference sequence). The CDR3 bases are TGCGCCAGCATGGGACTAGTCACAGATACGCAGTATTTT. Encoded protein: CASMGLVTDTQYF.

This rearrangement joins TRBV5-4 to TRBJ2-7; D remains unclear. CDR1 is SGHNT, CDR2 YYREEE, per germline (reference sequence). This CDR3 comprises 14 residues. Trimming pared 4 bases from V and 3 bases from J, leaving 14 bases between. This CDR3 is CASSPSSSLYEQYF. The DNA of the CDR3 is TGTGCCAGCAGCCCCTCGTCCAGCCTCTACGAGCAGTACTTC. Supplemented by reference TRBV5-4 and TRBJ2-7, the full variable domain reads ETGVTQSPTHLIKTRGQQVTLRCSSQSGHNTVSWYQQALGQGPQFIFQYYREEENGRGNFPPRFSGLQFPNYSSELNVNALELDDSALYLCASSPSSSLYEQYFGPGTRLTVT.

This clonotype occurred a few times. This chain connects TRBV7-6 to TRBJ2-5, with no clear D. V gave up 5 bases and J gave up 5 bases, with 12 bases separating them. The germline V gene has CDR1 SGHVS and CDR2 FNYEAQ. This CDR3 region has 13 residues. The DNA of the CDR3 is TGTGCCAGCAGCCCTCGGACGCGGGAGACCCAGTACTTC. Translation: CASSPRTRETQYF.

In this sample, this clonotype turned up a few times. This chain uses TRBV11-2 with TRBJ2-1; a weak D match, TRBD2 (5 bases). CDR1 is SGHAT and CDR2 is FQNNGV in the germline V gene. Trimming took 4 bases from V and 4 from J, leaving 11 bases between them. The CDR3 loop spans 14 amino acids. The CDR3 is CASSSVGEYNEQFF. DNA for the CDR3: TGTGCCAGCAGCTCGGTCGGGGAGTACAATGAGCAGTTCTTC.

In its sample, this clonotype was seen a few times. This chain links TRBV6-2 or TRBV6-3 with TRBJ1-1; TRBD1 might be the D (5 bases). Trimming removed 7 bases from V and 2 bases from J, with 11 bases in between. In germline, CDR1 is MNHEY, CDR2 SVGEGT. This CDR3 region has 13 residues. DNA of the CDR3: TGTGCCAGCACCCGGACACCTAACACTGAAGCTTTCTTT. Protein sequence: CASTRTPNTEAFF.

This clonotype was detected ten times or more. As DNA, the CDR3 is TGTGCCAGCAGTTCCTCCTCCTACAATGAGCAGTTCTTC. It is translated as CASSSSSYNEQFF. The V gene is TRBV6-2 or TRBV6-3, the J gene TRBJ2-1; D remains ambiguous. The germline V and J ends were trimmed by 4 bases and 0 bases, with 4 bases remaining between them. CDR3 length equals 13 residues. Germline CDR1 is MNHEY and CDR2 is SVGEGT.

The table lists this clonotype with many counts. This sequence joins TRBV20-1 and TRBJ2-5; D is undetermined. The CDR3 is 15 amino acids. Between the trimmed V and J ends, which lost 6 bases and 1 base, there was a span of 18 bases. Germline V gives CDR1 DFQATT, CDR2 SNEGSKA (reference sequence). CDR3 DNA sequence: TGCAGTGCCAACGACGGCGTAGGCGGCCAAGAGACCCAGTACTTC. Protein product: CSANDGVGGQETQYF.

The chain couples TRBV11-2 to TRBJ2-2; no clear D. The germline V gene has CDR1 SGHAT and CDR2 FQNNGV. The length of the CDR3 is 13 residues. V gave up 5 bases and J gave up 6 bases, with 10 bases separating them. The CDR3 coding sequence is TGTGCCAGCAGCCCCACCCGGGCCGGGGAGCTGTTTTTT. Its translation: CASSPTRAGELFF.

This clonotype was seen only a few times. The V and J genes are TRBV19 and TRBJ2-2, with D unresolved. The CDR3 extends over 16 amino acids. Trimming pared 3 bases from V and 7 bases from J, leaving 18 bases between. The V gene's germline CDR1 is LNHDA and CDR2 SQIVND (reference sequence). The CDR3, as DNA: TGTGCCAGTAGTATCGTTGGGCTACGTCTTAGCGGGGAGCTGTTTTTT. As protein: CASSIVGLRLSGELFF. Complete variable domain (other parts from reference TRBV19 and TRBJ2-2): DGGITQSPKYLFRKEGQNVTLSCEQNLNHDAMYWYRQDPGQGLRLIYYSQIVNDFQKGDIAEGYSVSREKKESFPLTVTSAQKNPTAFYLCASSIVGLRLSGELFFGEGSRLTVL.

V and J are TRBV4-2 and TRBJ2-2; maybe TRBD1 (5 bases). V dropped 3 bases and J dropped 0 bases, with 14 bases sitting between them. Germline-derived CDR1 and CDR2 are LGHNA and YNFKEQ. This CDR3 is 17 amino acids long. The CDR3 coding sequence is TGTGCCAGCAGCCAGAATATGGCAGGGCCGAACACCGGGGAGCTGTTTTTT. Its protein is CASSQNMAGPNTGELFF.

This clonotype has a count of ten or more. The rearrangement joins TRBV20-1 to TRBJ2-5, with 7 bases lining up with TRBD2. There are 15 residues in the CDR3. Germline V gives CDR1 DFQATT, CDR2 SNEGSKA (reference sequence). The V gene end was trimmed by 4 bases and the J gene end by 0 bases; junction bases not matched to a gene: 8. CDR3 coding DNA: TGCAGTGCTATACCTGCCGGGGGGTACCAAGAGACCCAGTACTTC. Residues: CSAIPAGGYQETQYF.

The rearrangement uses TRBV20-1 and TRBJ2-3; D is possibly TRBD2 (6 bases). The CDR3 loop spans 14 amino acids. The V gene lost 5 bases and the J gene lost 0 bases, with 12 bases spanning the gap. The V gene's germline CDR1 is DFQATT and CDR2 SNEGSKA (reference sequence). The CDR3 is CSAPSGHSTDTQYF. The CDR3 region has the DNA TGCAGTGCTCCCAGCGGGCATAGCACAGATACGCAGTATTTT.

In its sample, this clonotype was seen once. V gene TRBV5-1 combines with J gene TRBJ2-1; 11 bases line up with TRBD2. The CDR3 covers 16 residues. Losses at the gene ends were 2 bases for V and 5 bases for J; bases not matched to a gene: 6. CDR1 and CDR2 (germline): SGHRS, YFSETQ. CDR3 region: CASSFLAGGPHNEQFF. CDR3 nucleotides: TGCGCCAGCAGCTTTCTAGCGGGGGGACCTCACAATGAGCAGTTCTTC.

The chain joins TRBV20-1 to TRBJ2-3; no reliable D call. Trimming stripped 3 bases from V and 5 bases from J, with 6 bases between. This CDR3 is built from 11 residues. The germline V gene has CDR1 DFQATT and CDR2 SNEGSKA (reference sequence). For the CDR3, the DNA is TGCAGTGCTAGGATACTAGATACGCAGTATTTT. Translating gives CSARILDTQYF.

This clonotype appeared a few times. The CDR3 is CATSPRAGSFYEQYF. In DNA form, the CDR3 reads TGTGCCACCAGCCCCCGGGCAGGGTCCTTCTACGAGCAGTACTTC. The rearrangement joins TRBV15 to TRBJ2-7, with D perhaps matching TRBD1 (5 bases). The CDR3 spans 15 residues. Germline CDR1 and CDR2: LNHNV and YYDKDF (reference sequence). V lost 5 bases to trimming and J lost 3 bases, with 17 bases between them.

CDR3 sequence (DNA): TGTGCCAACTCAGGGGGAGTACTAGCCGGGGAGCTGTTTTTT. Translating it yields CANSGGVLAGELFF. V gene TRBV12-3 or TRBV12-4 combines with J gene TRBJ2-2, with TRBD1 identical over 7 bases. This CDR3 is built from 14 residues. The trim removed 10 bases at V and 6 bases at J, leaving 11 bases unmatched.

This clonotype was seen only a few times. The chain combines TRBV28 with TRBJ2-7; D possibly corresponds to TRBD2 (6 bases). The germline V and J ends were trimmed by 6 bases and 3 bases, with 18 bases remaining between them. The CDR3 runs 15 residues. Germline V CDR1 and CDR2: MDHEN, SYDVKM. CDR3 sequence (DNA): TGTGCCAGCAGCCCTACAGCCTGGAGGGTCTACGAGCAGTACTTC. Translating it yields CASSPTAWRVYEQYF.

CDR3 in DNA: TGTGCCAGTAGTGGAGGGCAGAGAGGCTACGAGCAGTACTTC. This codes for CASSGGQRGYEQYF. The chain couples TRBV19 to TRBJ2-7; tentatively, D is TRBD2 (6 bases). The CDR3 is 14 amino acids. Trimming left V 5 bases short and J 3 bases short, with 14 bases between. Germline V CDR1 and CDR2: LNHDA, SQIVND (reference sequence).